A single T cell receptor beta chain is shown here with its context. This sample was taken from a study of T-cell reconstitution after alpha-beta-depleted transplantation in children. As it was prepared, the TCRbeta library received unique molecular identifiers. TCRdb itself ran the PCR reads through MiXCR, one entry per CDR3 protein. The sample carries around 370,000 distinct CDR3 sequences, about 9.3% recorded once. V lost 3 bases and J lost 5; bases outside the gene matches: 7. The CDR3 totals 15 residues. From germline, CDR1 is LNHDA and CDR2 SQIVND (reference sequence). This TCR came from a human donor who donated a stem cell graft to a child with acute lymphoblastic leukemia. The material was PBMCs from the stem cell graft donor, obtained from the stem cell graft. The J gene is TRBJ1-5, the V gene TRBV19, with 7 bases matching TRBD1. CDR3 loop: CASSIGGGLYQPQHF. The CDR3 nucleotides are TGTGCCAGTAGTATCGGAGGGGGCCTCTATCAGCCCCAGCATTTT.